This T cell receptor beta chain was obtained from a study of blood T cell repertoires in COVID-19. Whole-study context: Samples taken during acute and convalescent COVID-19 were collected in the United States, Italy and Spain. Nucleic acid was either cDNA or gDNA, and it came from T cells, B-cell-depleted T cells, or PBMCs.

Sequencing was performed with immunoSEQ multiplex PCR; in TCRdb, only in-frame clones are kept and a portion is missing. The sample has 300,000 to 400,000 clones, 80% to 90% seen once. The CDR3 totals 13 residues. Trimming took 8 bases from V and 7 from J; bases not matched to a gene: 9. Patients from Seattle were sampled longitudinally, starting during active infection. This receptor was obtained from a woman aged 50 to 60 with COVID-19, enrolled during active disease. This sequence joins TRBV12-3 or TRBV12-4 and TRBJ2-5, with TRBD2 matching over 8 bases. The sample was peripheral blood. The CDR3 DNA sequence: TGTGCCAGCGGGACGGGACTAGATGCGACCCAGTACTTC. Its protein product is CASGTGLDATQYF.